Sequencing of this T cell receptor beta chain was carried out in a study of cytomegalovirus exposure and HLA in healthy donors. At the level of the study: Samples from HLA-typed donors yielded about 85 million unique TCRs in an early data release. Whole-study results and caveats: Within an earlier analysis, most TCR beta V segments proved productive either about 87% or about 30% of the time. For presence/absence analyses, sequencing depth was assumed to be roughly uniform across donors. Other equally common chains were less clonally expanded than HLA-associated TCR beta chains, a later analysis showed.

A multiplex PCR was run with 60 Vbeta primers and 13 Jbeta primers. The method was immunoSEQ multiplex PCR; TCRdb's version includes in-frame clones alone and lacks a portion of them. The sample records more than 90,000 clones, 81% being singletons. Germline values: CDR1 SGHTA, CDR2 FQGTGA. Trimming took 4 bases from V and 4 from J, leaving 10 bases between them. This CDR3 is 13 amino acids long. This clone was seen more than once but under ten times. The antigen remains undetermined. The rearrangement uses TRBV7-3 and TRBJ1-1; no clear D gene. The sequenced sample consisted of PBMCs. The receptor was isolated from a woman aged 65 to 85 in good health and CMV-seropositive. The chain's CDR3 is CASSSPGSTEAFF. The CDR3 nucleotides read TGTGCCAGCAGCTCCCCAGGATCCACTGAAGCTTTCTTT. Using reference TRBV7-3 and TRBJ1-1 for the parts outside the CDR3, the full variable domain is GAGVSQTPSNKVTEKGKYVELRCDPISGHTALYWYRQSLGQGPEFLIYFQGTGAADDSGLPNDRFFAVRPEGSVSTLKIQRTERGDSAVYLCASSSPGSTEAFFGQGTRLTVV.